This passage covers 3 T cell receptor beta chains from one sample sequenced in a study of T cell changes during pregnancy in multiple sclerosis. Generated by immunoSEQ multiplex PCR, the TCRdb table keeps only in-frame clones and is missing some. The data show some 50,000 clones, around 90% seen once. Sequencing was performed on CD4+ T cells from peripheral blood mononuclear cells, taken in the second trimester of pregnancy. The receptor set was obtained from a female donor with multiple sclerosis, enrolled in a pregnancy study.

CDR3 in amino acids: CASSDGTGDVGGGYTF. The CDR3 DNA sequence: TGTGCCAGCAGCGACGGGACAGGGGATGTGGGGGGTGGCTACACCTTC. This sequence joins TRBV9 and TRBJ1-2; 10 bases line up with TRBD1. Germline CDR1 and CDR2: SGDLS and YYNGEE. The J segment lost 7 bases and the V segment lost 3 bases, leaving 12 bases of the junction unmatched. The CDR3 has 16 amino acids.

The gene calls are TRBV5-6 and TRBJ1-1, with 7 positions matching TRBD1. The CDR3 contains 16 residues. Losses at the gene ends were 1 base for V and 1 base for J; bases not matched to a gene: 7. Germline values: CDR1 SGHDT, CDR2 YYEEEE. The CDR3 nucleotides are TGTGCCAGCAGCTTGCGGACAGGCTATACGAACACTGAAGCTTTCTTT. Translating gives CASSLRTGYTNTEAFF.

The chain is built from TRBV7-3 and TRBJ2-1; 13 bases are shared with TRBD2. This CDR3 contains 19 residues. Trimming at V came to 5 bases and at J to 0 bases, leaving 10 bases not matched to a gene. Germline V gene sequence: CDR1 SGHTA, CDR2 FQGTGA. CDR3 sequence: CASSRPGTSGTSSYNEQFF. As DNA, the CDR3 is TGTGCCAGCAGCCGCCCCGGGACTAGCGGGACTAGCTCCTACAATGAGCAGTTCTTC.